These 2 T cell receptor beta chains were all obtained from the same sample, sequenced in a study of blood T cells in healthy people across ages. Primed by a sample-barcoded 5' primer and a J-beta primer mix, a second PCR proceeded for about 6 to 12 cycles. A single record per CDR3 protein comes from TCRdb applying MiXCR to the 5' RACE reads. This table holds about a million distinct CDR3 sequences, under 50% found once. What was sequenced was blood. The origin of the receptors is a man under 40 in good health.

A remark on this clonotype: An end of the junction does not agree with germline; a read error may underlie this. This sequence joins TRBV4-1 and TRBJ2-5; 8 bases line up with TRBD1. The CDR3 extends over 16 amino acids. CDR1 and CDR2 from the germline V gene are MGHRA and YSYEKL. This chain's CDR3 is CASSQANRGFQETQYF. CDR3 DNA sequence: TGCGCCAGCAGTCAAGCCAACAGGGGGTTCCAAGAGACCCAGTACTTC.

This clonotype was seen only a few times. CDR3 DNA: TGTGCCAGCAGCGCTTTAGACAGGCCCTCCTACGAGCAGTACTTC. It is translated as CASSALDRPSYEQYF. J is TRBJ2-7 and V is TRBV9; D is possibly TRBD1 (6 bases). Germline V CDR1 and CDR2: SGDLS, YYNGEE. The ends were cut back, 3 bases at V and 0 bases at J, with 13 bases in the middle. This CDR3 is built from 15 residues.